This T cell receptor beta chain derives from a study of blood T cells in healthy people across ages. Study-level points and caveats: Diversity was higher, and naive CD4+ cells more numerous, in long-lived donors than in aged donors.

The V gene end was trimmed by 3 bases and the J gene end by 3 bases; junction bases not matched to a gene: 3. Germline V gives CDR1 LGHNA, CDR2 YSLEER. The CDR3 has 14 residues. Details on this clonotype: Its specificity is unknown.

A second PCR, run for about 6 to 11 cycles, used a sample-barcoded 5' primer plus a J-beta primer mix. TCRdb itself ran the 5' RACE reads through MiXCR, one entry per CDR3 protein. The sample lists about 1.1 million distinct CDR3 sequences; roughly two fifths were seen once. PBMCs numbering at least 7 million were isolated per sample. The rearrangement links TRBV4-3 to TRBJ1-1; 8 bases line up with TRBD1. This TCR was recovered from a man younger than 35 in good health. Sequenced material: blood. CDR3 sequence: CASSQGQAYTEAFF. The CDR3 nucleotides read TGCGCCAGCAGCCAGGGACAGGCGTACACTGAAGCTTTCTTT.